A selection of T cell receptor beta chains follows, all from one sample in a study of blood T cells in healthy people across ages. TCRdb passed the 5' RACE reads through MiXCR, listing each CDR3 protein once. Here the sample spans around 700,000 distinct CDR3 sequences, just under 25% being singletons. These sequences were also reported in another study, on T cells of mothers and their children.

The sequenced material came from blood. All receptors come from a boy aged 5 to 17 in good health. Each CDR3 is given with its conserved first and last residue.

J: -
V: TRBV10-2
CDR3: CASSESSVTSYEQYF

J: TRBJ2-2
V: TRBV12-3/TRBV12-4
CDR3: CASTPDWAPNTGELFF

J: TRBJ1-2
V: TRBV7-9
CDR3: CASSSLSGVGYGYTF

J: TRBJ2-5
V: TRBV20-1
CDR3: CSARTGQPQETQYF

J: TRBJ2-7
V: TRBV29-1
CDR3: CSVAPGTGMIYEQYF

J: TRBJ2-5
V: TRBV29-1
CDR3: CSVVHRGQTQYF

J: TRBJ2-7
V: TRBV19
CDR3: CASSIAMTGGPDEQYF

J: TRBJ2-7
V: TRBV29-1
CDR3: CSAADTDPYEQYF

J: TRBJ2-7
V: TRBV29-1
CDR3: CSVEAGQGVDEQYF

J: TRBJ2-3
V: TRBV7-2
CDR3: CASSPELPPDTQYF

J: TRBJ2-5
V: TRBV5-1
CDR3: CASSRTDGQGLGEETQYF

J: -
V: TRBV12-3/TRBV12-4
CDR3: CASSWSTSGADEQYF

J: TRBJ1-5
V: TRBV10-3
CDR3: CAISDGPLTNQPQHF

J: TRBJ2-5
V: TRBV12-3/TRBV12-4
CDR3: CASSLPYRQGDGKETQYF

J: TRBJ2-4
V: TRBV7-9
CDR3: CASSPERLLAKNIQYF

J: TRBJ2-1
V: TRBV21-1
CDR3: CASSDILGGIGTRGPYNEQFF

J: TRBJ1-1
V: TRBV7-9
CDR3: CASPSRGTSGGTEAFF

J: TRBJ2-1
V: TRBV7-2
CDR3: CASSLEVIQFF

J: TRBJ2-3
V: TRBV11-3
CDR3: CASSWNLGASPEHTDTQYF

J: TRBJ1-4
V: TRBV29-1
CDR3: CSVAGESGSDEKLFF

J: TRBJ1-1
V: TRBV12-3/TRBV12-4
CDR3: CASRPPEGTEAFF

J: TRBJ2-7
V: TRBV5-1
CDR3: CASSPRSSGNSYEQYF

J: TRBJ2-7
V: TRBV6-1
CDR3: CASRDLQGGQFYEQYF

J: TRBJ1-1
V: TRBV29-1
CDR3: CSVEDWGDNTEAFF

J: TRBJ1-2
V: TRBV20-1
CDR3: CSARDIGGDLGYTF

J: TRBJ2-6
V: TRBV7-3
CDR3: CASSLRIGTGANVLTF

J: TRBJ1-2
V: TRBV3-1
CDR3: CASSHRDSAYGYTF

J: TRBJ2-2
V: TRBV5-1
CDR3: CASSLGGDFTGELFF

J: TRBJ2-3
V: TRBV12-3/TRBV12-4
CDR3: CASRVAGGTDTQYF

J: TRBJ2-7
V: TRBV7-9
CDR3: CASRGTGNEQYF

J: TRBJ2-7
V: TRBV9
CDR3: CASSPHGRGATSYEQYF

J: TRBJ2-2
V: TRBV13
CDR3: CASSLTSGGPNTGELFF

J: TRBJ2-1
V: TRBV12-5
CDR3: CASGTQGVEGEQFF